What follows are 2 T cell receptor beta chains derived from one specimen sequenced in a study of T cell responses to AZD1222 COVID-19 vaccine (dated by TCRdb to 2020 to 2023). Library method: the immunoSEQ multiplex PCR assay. In its TCRdb copy, this immuneACCESS table keeps in-frame sequences only and misses some clones. Where compared with another copy, unresolved V genes explain less than half of these, and the others have no known cause. This sample holds under 150,000 clones; nearly 90% were observed only once. Under 6% of the sample belongs to the ten largest clones. Read against the paper, the sample's time point label means: about 28 days (+/-7) after the second vaccine dose. This specimen was peripheral blood, taken 28 days after the second AZD1222 dose. Receptors originate from an adult who received the AZD1222 COVID-19 vaccine.

The gene calls are TRBV29-1 and TRBJ2-2, with D unclear. Looked up from germline, CDR1 is SQVTM and CDR2 is ANQGSEA. The CDR3 has 14 residues. Deletions cut 6 bases from V and 3 bases from J, with 14 bases between. CDR3 DNA sequence: TGCAGCGTCGGTGGGCTCTGGGACACCGGGGAGCTGTTTTTT. Translation: CSVGGLWDTGELFF.

V is TRBV28 and J is TRBJ2-7; D is possibly TRBD1 (6 bases). Germline V lookup: CDR1 MDHEN, CDR2 SYDVKM. The V end lost 6 bases, the J end lost 1 base, and 13 bases lay between the germline ends. This CDR3 has 14 amino acids. DNA for the CDR3: TGTGCCAGCAGGTCGGCGGACAGTTCCTACGAGCAGTACTTC. Translation: CASRSADSSYEQYF.